What follows describes a single T cell receptor (beta chain). Methods used by the authors: From reference gene primer amplification, estimates of nucleated cell counts were derived. TCRdb keeps only in-frame clones here, not all; method: immunoSEQ multiplex PCR. V and J calls plus clone size are reproduced from that table; the DNA served to infer D and trimming. Of some 290,000 clones listed, around 86% are singletons. These data belong to a study of blood T cell repertoires in COVID-19. Study details: PBMCs, B-cell-depleted T cells, or T cells were the source of the cDNA or gDNA that made up the material.

Germline values: CDR1 ENHRY, CDR2 SYGVKD. The CDR3 spans 15 residues. Trimming removed 8 bases from V and 1 base from J, with 17 bases in between. This sequence originates from a woman in her sixties or seventies with active or convalescent COVID-19. The sample taken for sequencing was peripheral blood. The rearrangement joins TRBV10-3 to TRBJ1-1, with a weak D call TRBD1 (6 bases). The CDR3 DNA reads TGTGCCATCGGTACCGGGGGCGGGAGGAACACTGAAGCTTTCTTT. Amino acids: CAIGTGGGRNTEAFF.